These 25 T cell receptor beta chains share one sample of origin, sequenced in a study of cytomegalovirus exposure and HLA in healthy donors. The PCR contained 60 Vbeta and 13 Jbeta primers. TCRdb keeps only in-frame clones here, not all; method: immunoSEQ multiplex PCR. This sample has 150,000 to 200,000 clones, with about 84% found just once. Sequences were obtained from PBMCs. The receptors were sampled from a young man in good health and CMV-seronegative.

V and J are TRBV11-3 and TRBJ2-7; 7 bases line up with TRBD2. The V and J ends lost 8 bases and 2 bases, in that order; junction bases with no gene match: 9. The CDR3 is 14 amino acids. The V gene's germline CDR1 is SGHNT and CDR2 YENEEA. The CDR3 sequence is CASGPRERAYEQYF. The CDR3 DNA is TGTGCCAGCGGGCCGCGGGAGAGAGCCTACGAGCAGTACTTC.

CDR3 sequence reads: CSVVRNPGQHYVNTEAFF. The CDR3 DNA reads as TGCAGCGTTGTACGAAACCCGGGACAGCACTACGTGAACACTGAAGCTTTCTTT. The rearrangement joins TRBV29-1 to TRBJ1-1; 7 bases align to TRBD1. After removal of 4 bases from V and 0 bases from J, the junction contained 17 bases not matched to a gene. This CDR3 region has 18 residues. Per the germline V gene, CDR1 is SQVTM and CDR2 is ANQGSEA.

The chain has TRBV19 and TRBJ2-7; D possibly corresponds to TRBD1 (5 bases). This CDR3 is built from 14 residues. Trimming pared 3 bases from V and 5 bases from J, leaving 14 bases between. Germline CDR1 and CDR2: LNHDA and SQIVND (reference sequence). In DNA, the CDR3 is TGTGCCAGTAGTATCTCCAGGGTCGTCCACGAGCAGTACTTC. Residues: CASSISRVVHEQYF.

The rearrangement uses TRBV6-6 and TRBJ2-3; D possibly corresponds to TRBD2 (6 bases). The V end lost 8 bases, the J end lost 5 bases, and 11 bases lay between the germline ends. Germline CDR1 and CDR2: MNHNY and SVGAGI (reference sequence). The CDR3 runs to 12 residues. CDR3 in DNA: TGTGCCAGCGGACTAAGGCAAGATACGCAGTATTTT. Its protein product is CASGLRQDTQYF.

This clone was observed a single time. This sequence joins TRBV19 and TRBJ2-2; D perhaps matches TRBD1 (5 bases). Trimming cost V 3 bases and J 4 bases, with 9 bases left between them. From germline, CDR1 is LNHDA and CDR2 SQIVND (reference sequence). The CDR3 extends over 14 amino acids. CDR3 nucleotide sequence: TGTGCCAGTAGTATTTCTGGGGCCACCGGGGAGCTGTTTTTT. Its translation: CASSISGATGELFF.

The chain joins TRBV11-3 to TRBJ2-2; maybe TRBD2 (5 bases). The V end was cut by 3 bases, the J end by 2 bases, with 22 bases between. Germline V CDR1 and CDR2: SGHNT, YENEEA. This CDR3 is 19 amino acids long. The CDR3 spells CASSFAGSPQVPNTGELFF. The DNA for the CDR3 is TGTGCCAGCAGCTTCGCTGGGAGCCCCCAAGTTCCCAACACCGGGGAGCTGTTTTTT.

The V call is TRBV2, the J call TRBJ2-5, with 7 bases matching TRBD1. Germline assignment: CDR1 SNHLY and CDR2 FYNNEI. The CDR3 is 13 residues long. J lost 5 bases, V lost 4 bases, and 4 bases had no gene match. The CDR3 DNA sequence: TGTGCCAGCAGTGCGAGGGGGCGCGAGACCCAGTACTTC. Its protein product is CASSARGRETQYF.

This clone has just a few counts. The chain is built from TRBV7-6 and TRBJ1-1; TRBD1 matches 7 bases. Germline CDR1 reads SGHVS; CDR2 reads FNYEAQ. This CDR3 has 15 residues. Unmatched junction bases numbered 8, after V lost 5 bases and J lost 2 bases. Here the CDR3 DNA reads TGTGCCAGCAGCACCTGGGACAGCGGAAACACTGAAGCTTTCTTT. It specifies CASSTWDSGNTEAFF.

The V call is TRBV5-1, the J call TRBJ1-2, with D perhaps TRBD1 (6 bases). The V end was cut by 4 bases, the J end by 7 bases, with 17 bases between. CDR1 and CDR2 (germline): SGHRS, YFSETQ. The CDR3 covers 14 residues. The CDR3 here is CASSLSQTGSGYTF. CDR3 nucleotides: TGCGCCAGCAGCCTGTCCCAAACAGGGTCTGGCTACACCTTC.

The gene calls are TRBV19 and TRBJ1-5; 7 nucleotides agree with TRBD1. Trimming cost V 9 bases and J 6 bases; bases outside gene matches: 8. Germline assignment: CDR1 LNHDA and CDR2 SQIVND (reference sequence). The CDR3 is 13 amino acids. The CDR3, as DNA: TGTGCCAGCCGAACAGGGGTGGCTCAGCCCCAGCATTTT. It specifies CASRTGVAQPQHF. Together with reference TRBV19 and TRBJ1-5, the CDR3 gives the full variable domain: DGGITQSPKYLFRKEGQNVTLSCEQNLNHDAMYWYRQDPGQGLRLIYYSQIVNDFQKGDIAEGYSVSREKKESFPLTVTSAQKNPTAFYLCASRTGVAQPQHFGDGTRLSIL.

This chain uses TRBV4-1 with TRBJ2-7; maybe TRBD2 (5 bases). V was cut by 0 bases and J by 4 bases, with 19 bases left in between. This CDR3 has 17 amino acids. Germline lookup yields CDR1 MGHRA and CDR2 YSYEKL. Written as DNA, the CDR3 is TGCGCCAGCAGCCAAGATATTATCGGACTGAAAAGATACGAGCAGTACTTC. Translation: CASSQDIIGLKRYEQYF.

The rearrangement links TRBV5-1 to TRBJ1-2, with 7 bases identical to TRBD1. Per germline, CDR1 SGHRS and CDR2 YFSETQ. The J segment lost 6 bases and the V segment lost 0 bases, leaving 8 bases of the junction unmatched. The CDR3 runs to 15 residues. Written as DNA, the CDR3 is TGCGCCAGCAGCTTGGGTCCGGACAGGCTAAATGGCTACACCTTC. As protein: CASSLGPDRLNGYTF.

The chain employs TRBV6-5 and TRBJ2-1, with 7 bases fitting TRBD1. This CDR3 spans 14 amino acids. V shed 6 bases, J shed 4 bases, and the junction held 6 bases outside the gene matches. In germline, CDR1 is MNHEY, CDR2 SVGAGI. The CDR3 nucleotides read TGTGCCAGCAGCTTCCGGGACAGTTACAATGAGCAGTTCTTC. Translating it yields CASSFRDSYNEQFF.

The chain is built from TRBV28 and TRBJ1-2, with 9 bases fitting TRBD1. With 7 bases clipped from V and 5 bases from J, the junction kept 8 bases outside the gene matches. This CDR3 region has 14 residues. The germline CDR1 and CDR2 sequences are MDHEN and SYDVKM. The CDR3 sequence: CASKGQGMGYGYTF. The CDR3 DNA reads TGTGCCAGCAAGGGACAGGGAATGGGTTATGGCTACACCTTC.

The V gene is TRBV2, the J gene TRBJ1-4, with a weak D call TRBD1 (6 bases). Between the trimmed V and J ends, which lost 6 bases and 4 bases, there was a span of 12 bases. The V gene's germline CDR1 is SNHLY and CDR2 FYNNEI. The CDR3 is made up of 14 amino acids. CDR3 protein: CASRIGGLNEKLFF. The CDR3 nucleotides are TGTGCCAGCAGGATCGGGGGGCTTAATGAAAAACTGTTTTTT.

The gene calls are TRBV6-4 and TRBJ2-3; D not certain. Deletions cut 8 bases from V and 0 bases from J, with 12 bases between. The CDR3 is 14 amino acids. Germline CDR1 and CDR2: MRHNA and SNTAGT. In nucleotides, the CDR3 is TGTGCCAGCGGTCCGGTCACTAGCACAGATACGCAGTATTTT. This encodes CASGPVTSTDTQYF.

V usage is TRBV14 and J usage is TRBJ2-7, with D maybe TRBD2 (6 bases). The CDR3 is 15 residues long. V lost 1 base to trimming and J lost 0 bases, with 10 bases between them. CDR1 is SGHDN, CDR2 FVKESK, per germline. This CDR3 reads CASSQGRDGSYEQYF. CDR3 nucleotide sequence: TGTGCCAGCAGCCAAGGGCGGGACGGCTCCTACGAGCAGTACTTC.

This chain uses TRBV19 with TRBJ2-1, with 8 bases that match TRBD2. Trimming took 5 bases from V and 6 from J; bases not matched to a gene: 6. From germline, CDR1 is LNHDA and CDR2 SQIVND (reference sequence). The CDR3 loop spans 14 amino acids. The CDR3 region is CASSSGGWSNEQFF. CDR3 coding DNA: TGTGCCAGTAGTTCGGGAGGGTGGAGCAATGAGCAGTTCTTC.

This chain links TRBV21-1 with TRBJ2-7; the DNA was not used to check the table's D call, TRBD1. TRBV21-1 is a documented pseudogene. The CDR3 runs to 14 residues. CDR3 nucleotide sequence: TGTGCCAGCAGCGGACAGGGTCTCCGCTACGAGCAGTACTTC. Amino acid sequence: CASSGQGLRYEQYF.

For the CDR3, the DNA is TGTGCCAGCAGCCCGGGACAGGGTTCCCACGAGCAGTACTTC. Amino acids: CASSPGQGSHEQYF. The V call is TRBV28, the J call TRBJ2-7; TRBD1 aligns across 9 bases. This CDR3 is 14 amino acids long. Per the germline V gene, CDR1 is MDHEN and CDR2 is SYDVKM. Unmatched junction bases numbered 8, after V lost 6 bases and J lost 5 bases.

In this sample, this clone turned up a few times. The chain carries TRBV10-1 and TRBJ2-3; 9 bases map to TRBD2. The J segment lost 1 base and the V segment lost 3 bases, leaving 2 bases of the junction unmatched. The germline CDR1 and CDR2 sequences are WNHNN and SYGVQD (reference sequence). The CDR3 contains 15 residues. DNA of the CDR3: TGCGCCAGCAGTGATGGCGGGGGGGGCACAGATACGCAGTATTTT. This encodes CASSDGGGGTDTQYF.

V gene TRBV27 combines with J gene TRBJ2-1, with TRBD2 as a possible D gene (5 bases). The V and J ends lost 6 bases and 3 bases respectively, with 9 bases between them. This CDR3 is built from 13 residues. The V gene's germline CDR1 is MNHEY and CDR2 SMNVEV (reference sequence). As DNA, the CDR3 is TGTGCCAGCAGGATAGGAGGCTACAATGAGCAGTTCTTC. It specifies CASRIGGYNEQFF.

The gene calls are TRBV5-1 and TRBJ2-3; 13 bases agree with TRBD2. The trim removed 4 bases at V and 0 bases at J, leaving 8 bases unmatched. CDR3 size: 18 residues. Germline CDR1 is SGHRS and CDR2 is YFSETQ. The CDR3 spells CASSGGLAGLTSTDTQYF. CDR3 sequence (DNA): TGCGCCAGCAGCGGGGGACTAGCGGGACTTACTAGCACAGATACGCAGTATTTT.

The rearrangement links TRBV18 to TRBJ2-1; D may be TRBD1 (5 bases). Trimming left V 0 bases short and J 5 bases short, with 11 bases between. CDR3 size: 15 residues. Germline assignment: CDR1 KGHSH and CDR2 LQKENI. The CDR3 coding sequence is TGTGCCAGCTCACCACCCAGCAGGGCCGACAATGAGCAGTTCTTC. Amino acid sequence: CASSPPSRADNEQFF.

The chain uses TRBV10-3 and TRBJ1-1; D uncertain. This CDR3 spans 14 amino acids. The germline V gene has CDR1 ENHRY and CDR2 SYGVKD. V was pared by 2 bases and J by 0 bases, with 7 bases between. The CDR3 DNA reads TGTGCCATCAGTGAGGGCGGCATGAACACTGAAGCTTTCTTT. Translation gives CAISEGGMNTEAFF.